This T cell receptor (beta chain) was profiled in a study of blood T cell repertoires in COVID-19. Study summary: PBMCs, B-cell-depleted T cells, or T cells were the source of the cDNA or gDNA that made up the material.

Individuals aged 18 to 89 years were recruited from about two dozen US areas. Clinical history reported by participants formed the basis on which cohorts were assigned. Per germline, CDR1 LNHDA and CDR2 SQIVND (reference sequence). This CDR3 is built from 17 residues. J was trimmed by 0 bases and V by 5 bases; bases with no gene match: 13. Original processing methods: Estimation of nucleated cell counts relied on the amplification of reference gene primers. Measured with immunoSEQ multiplex PCR; TCRdb has only the in-frame clones, and not every one. The DNA gave D and trimming, while V, J and clone size come from that table. The data hold a few hundred thousand clones, with 70% to 90% observed a single time.

The sequencing input was PBMCs or T cells enriched from blood (not recorded which). This chain links TRBV19 with TRBJ2-7; TRBD2 aligns across 7 bases. This receptor was taken from a man aged 30 to 45 who had recovered from COVID-19. CDR3 protein: CASSLVGEGPSSYEQYF. The DNA of the CDR3 is TGTGCCAGTAGTCTGGTGGGGGAGGGACCAAGCTCCTACGAGCAGTACTTC.